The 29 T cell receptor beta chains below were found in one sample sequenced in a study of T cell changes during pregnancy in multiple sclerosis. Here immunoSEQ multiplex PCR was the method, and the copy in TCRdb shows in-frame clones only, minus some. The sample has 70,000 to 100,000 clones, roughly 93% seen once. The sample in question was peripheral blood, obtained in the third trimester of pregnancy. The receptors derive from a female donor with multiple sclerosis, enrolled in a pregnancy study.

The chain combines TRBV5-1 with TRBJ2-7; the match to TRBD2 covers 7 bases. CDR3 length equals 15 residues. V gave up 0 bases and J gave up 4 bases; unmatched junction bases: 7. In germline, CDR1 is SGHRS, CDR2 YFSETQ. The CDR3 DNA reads TGCGCCAGCAGCTTGGCCAACCGGGAGGAGTACGAGCAGTACTTC. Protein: CASSLANREEYEQYF.

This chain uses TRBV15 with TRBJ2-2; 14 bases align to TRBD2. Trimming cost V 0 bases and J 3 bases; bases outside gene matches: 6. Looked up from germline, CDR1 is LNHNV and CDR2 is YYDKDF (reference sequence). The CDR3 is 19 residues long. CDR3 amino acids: CATSRDVPTSGRDTGELFF. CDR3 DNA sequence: TGTGCCACCAGCAGAGATGTTCCGACTAGCGGGAGGGACACCGGGGAGCTGTTTTTT.

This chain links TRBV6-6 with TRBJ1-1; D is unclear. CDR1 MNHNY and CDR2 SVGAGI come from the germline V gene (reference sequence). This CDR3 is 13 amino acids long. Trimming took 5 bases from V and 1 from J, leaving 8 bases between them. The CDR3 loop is CASSQDKNTEAFF. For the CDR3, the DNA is TGTGCCAGCAGTCAAGACAAGAACACTGAAGCTTTCTTT.

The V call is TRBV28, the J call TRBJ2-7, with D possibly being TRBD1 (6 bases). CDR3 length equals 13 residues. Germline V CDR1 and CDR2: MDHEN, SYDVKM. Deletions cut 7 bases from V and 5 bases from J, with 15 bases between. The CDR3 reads CASTLQGRHEQYF. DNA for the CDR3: TGTGCCAGCACCCTACAGGGTCGCCACGAGCAGTACTTC. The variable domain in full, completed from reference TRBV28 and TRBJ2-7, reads DVKVTQSSRYLVKRTGEKVFLECVQDMDHENMFWYRQDPGLGLRLIYFSYDVKMKEKGDIPEGYSVSREKKERFSLILESASTNQTSMYLCASTLQGRHEQYFGPGTRLTVT.

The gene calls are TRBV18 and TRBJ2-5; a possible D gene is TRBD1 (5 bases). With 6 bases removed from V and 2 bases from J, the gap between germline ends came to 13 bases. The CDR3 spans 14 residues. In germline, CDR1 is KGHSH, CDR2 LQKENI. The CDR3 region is CASSVRQLQETQYF. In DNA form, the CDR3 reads TGTGCCAGCTCGGTGCGACAGCTACAAGAGACCCAGTACTTC.

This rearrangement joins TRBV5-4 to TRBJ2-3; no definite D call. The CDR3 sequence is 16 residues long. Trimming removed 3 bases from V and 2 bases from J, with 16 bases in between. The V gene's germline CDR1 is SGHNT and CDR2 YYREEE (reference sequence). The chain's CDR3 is CASSSPDKIVTDTQYF. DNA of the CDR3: TGTGCCAGCAGCTCCCCTGACAAGATTGTCACAGATACGCAGTATTTT.

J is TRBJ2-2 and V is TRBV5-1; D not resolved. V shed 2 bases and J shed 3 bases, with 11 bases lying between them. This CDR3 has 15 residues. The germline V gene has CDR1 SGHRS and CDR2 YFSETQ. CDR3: CASSFSTEHTGELFF. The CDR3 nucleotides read TGCGCCAGCAGCTTTAGTACAGAACACACCGGGGAGCTGTTTTTT.

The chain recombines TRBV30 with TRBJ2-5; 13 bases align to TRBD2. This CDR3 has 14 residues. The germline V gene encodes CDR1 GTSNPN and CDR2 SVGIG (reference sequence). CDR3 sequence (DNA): TGTGCATTGACCCTGACTAGCGGGAGGAGGGAGCAGTACTTC. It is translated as CALTLTSGRREQYF.

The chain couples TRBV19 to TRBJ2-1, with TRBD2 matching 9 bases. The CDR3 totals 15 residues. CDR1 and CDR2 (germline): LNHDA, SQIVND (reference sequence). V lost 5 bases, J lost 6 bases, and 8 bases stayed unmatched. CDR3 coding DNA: TGTGCCAGTAGTCTCACTAGCGGGCACCCCAATGAGCAGTTCTTC. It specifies CASSLTSGHPNEQFF.

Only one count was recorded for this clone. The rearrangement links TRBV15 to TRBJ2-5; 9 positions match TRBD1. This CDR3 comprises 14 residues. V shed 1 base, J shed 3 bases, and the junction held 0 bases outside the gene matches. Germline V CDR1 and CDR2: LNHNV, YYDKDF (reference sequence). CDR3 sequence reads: CATSRGDREETQYF. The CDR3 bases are TGTGCCACCAGCAGAGGGGACAGGGAAGAGACCCAGTACTTC.

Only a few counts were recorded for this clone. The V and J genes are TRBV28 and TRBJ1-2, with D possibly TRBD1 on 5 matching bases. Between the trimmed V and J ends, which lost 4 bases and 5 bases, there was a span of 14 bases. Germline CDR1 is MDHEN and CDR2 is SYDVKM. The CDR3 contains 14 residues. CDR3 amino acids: CASSSRYRSYGYTF. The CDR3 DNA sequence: TGTGCCAGCAGTTCCCGATACAGGAGTTATGGCTACACCTTC.

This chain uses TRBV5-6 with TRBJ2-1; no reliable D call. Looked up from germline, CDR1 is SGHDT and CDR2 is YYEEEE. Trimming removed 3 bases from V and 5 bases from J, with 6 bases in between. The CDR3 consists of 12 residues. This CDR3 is CASSSSNNEQFF. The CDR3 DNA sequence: TGTGCCAGCAGCTCGAGTAACAATGAGCAGTTCTTC.

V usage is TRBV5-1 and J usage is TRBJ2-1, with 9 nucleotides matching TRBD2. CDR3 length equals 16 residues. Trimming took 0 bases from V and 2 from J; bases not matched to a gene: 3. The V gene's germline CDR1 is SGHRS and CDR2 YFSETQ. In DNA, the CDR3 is TGCGCCAGCAGCTTGGGGCTAGCGGGGCCCTACAATGAGCAGTTCTTC. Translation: CASSLGLAGPYNEQFF.

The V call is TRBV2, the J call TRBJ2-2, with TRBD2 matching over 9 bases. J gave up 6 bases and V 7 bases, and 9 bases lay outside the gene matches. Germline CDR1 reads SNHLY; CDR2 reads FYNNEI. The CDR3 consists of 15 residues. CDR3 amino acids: CASISGSGYSGELFF. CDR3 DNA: TGTGCCAGCATTAGCGGGAGCGGTTACTCCGGGGAGCTGTTTTTT.

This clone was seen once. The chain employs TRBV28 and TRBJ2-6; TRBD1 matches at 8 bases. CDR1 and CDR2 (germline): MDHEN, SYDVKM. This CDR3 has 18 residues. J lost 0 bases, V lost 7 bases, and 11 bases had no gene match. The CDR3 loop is CASKENRGTFSGANVLTF. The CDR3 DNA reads TGTGCCAGCAAAGAGAACAGGGGGACCTTCTCTGGGGCCAACGTCCTGACTTTC.

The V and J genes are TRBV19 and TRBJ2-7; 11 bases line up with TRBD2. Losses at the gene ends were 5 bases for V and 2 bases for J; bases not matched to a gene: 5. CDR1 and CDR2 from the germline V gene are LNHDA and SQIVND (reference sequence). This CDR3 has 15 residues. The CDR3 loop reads CASSPFSGRAYEQYF. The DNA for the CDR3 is TGTGCCAGTAGTCCATTTAGCGGGAGGGCCTACGAGCAGTACTTC. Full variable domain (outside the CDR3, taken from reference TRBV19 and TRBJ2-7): DGGITQSPKYLFRKEGQNVTLSCEQNLNHDAMYWYRQDPGQGLRLIYYSQIVNDFQKGDIAEGYSVSREKKESFPLTVTSAQKNPTAFYLCASSPFSGRAYEQYFGPGTRLTVT.

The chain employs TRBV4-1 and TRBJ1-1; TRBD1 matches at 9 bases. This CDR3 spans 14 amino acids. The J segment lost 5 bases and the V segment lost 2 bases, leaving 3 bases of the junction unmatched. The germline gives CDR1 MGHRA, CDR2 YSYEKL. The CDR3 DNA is TGCGCCAGCAGCCAAAACAGGGGGCAAACTGAAGCTTTCTTT. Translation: CASSQNRGQTEAFF.

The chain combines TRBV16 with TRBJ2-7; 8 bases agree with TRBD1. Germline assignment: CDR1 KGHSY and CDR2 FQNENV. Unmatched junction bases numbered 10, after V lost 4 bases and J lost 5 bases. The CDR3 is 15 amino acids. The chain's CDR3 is CASSLARGRVNEQYF. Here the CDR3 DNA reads TGTGCCAGCAGCCTGGCCAGGGGGCGCGTCAACGAGCAGTACTTC.

The DNA of the CDR3 is TGTGCCAGCAGTTACCTCCCGGGGACGGTGGAGGGGACCCAGTACTTC. As protein: CASSYLPGTVEGTQYF. V and J are TRBV6-5 and TRBJ2-5; TRBD2 might be the D (6 bases). Germline V gives CDR1 MNHEY, CDR2 SVGAGI. This CDR3 comprises 16 residues. V shed 2 bases and J shed 7 bases, with 20 bases lying between them.

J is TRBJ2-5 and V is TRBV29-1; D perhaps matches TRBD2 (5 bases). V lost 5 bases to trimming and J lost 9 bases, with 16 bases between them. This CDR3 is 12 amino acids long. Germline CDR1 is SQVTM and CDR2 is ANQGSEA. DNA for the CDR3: TGCAGCGTTAGGGCCTACCCCGGGGCCCAGTACTTC. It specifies CSVRAYPGAQYF.

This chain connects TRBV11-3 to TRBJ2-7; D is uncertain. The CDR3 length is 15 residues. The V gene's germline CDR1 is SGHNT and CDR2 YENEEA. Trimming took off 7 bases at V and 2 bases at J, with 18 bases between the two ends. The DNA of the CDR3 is TGTGCCAGCAAATCCCAGATGAACGCCACCTACGAGCAGTACTTC. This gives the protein CASKSQMNATYEQYF.

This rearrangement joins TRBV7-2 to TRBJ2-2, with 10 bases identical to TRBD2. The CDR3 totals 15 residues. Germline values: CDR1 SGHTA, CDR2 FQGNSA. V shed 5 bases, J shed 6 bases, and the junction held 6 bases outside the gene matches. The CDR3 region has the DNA TGTGCCAGCAGCGACCGACTAGCGGGTGCCGGGGAGCTGTTTTTT. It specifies CASSDRLAGAGELFF.

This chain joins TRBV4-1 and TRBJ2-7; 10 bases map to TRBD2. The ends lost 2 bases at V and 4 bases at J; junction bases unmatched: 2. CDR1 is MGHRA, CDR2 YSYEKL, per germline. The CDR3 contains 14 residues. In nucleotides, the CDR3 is TGCGCCAGCAGCCAAATGACTAGCGGGTACGAGCAGTACTTC. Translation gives CASSQMTSGYEQYF.

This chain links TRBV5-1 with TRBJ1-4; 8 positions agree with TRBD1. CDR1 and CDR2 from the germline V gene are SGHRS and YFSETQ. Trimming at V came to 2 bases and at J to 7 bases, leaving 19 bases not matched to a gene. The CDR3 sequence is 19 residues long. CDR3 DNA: TGCGCCAGCAGCTTATGGGGGCCTAGGCCCGGGACAGGACCTGAAAAACTGTTTTTT. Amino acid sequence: CASSLWGPRPGTGPEKLFF. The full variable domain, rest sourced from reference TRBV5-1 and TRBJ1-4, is KAGVTQTPRYLIKTRGQQVTLSCSPISGHRSVSWYQQTPGQGLQFLFEYFSETQRNKGNFPGRFSGRQFSNSRSEMNVSTLELGDSALYLCASSLWGPRPGTGPEKLFFGSGTQLSVL.

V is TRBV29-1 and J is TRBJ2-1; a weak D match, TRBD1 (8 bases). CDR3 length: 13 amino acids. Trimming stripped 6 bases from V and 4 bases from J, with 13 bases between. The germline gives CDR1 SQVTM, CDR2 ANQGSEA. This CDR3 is CSVQGGRYNEQFF. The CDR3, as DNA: TGCAGCGTACAGGGGGGGAGATACAATGAGCAGTTCTTC.

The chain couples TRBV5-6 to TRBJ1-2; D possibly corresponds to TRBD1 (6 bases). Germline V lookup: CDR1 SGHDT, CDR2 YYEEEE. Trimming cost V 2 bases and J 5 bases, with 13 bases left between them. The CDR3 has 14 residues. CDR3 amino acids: CASSFRQVTYGYTF. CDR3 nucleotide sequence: TGTGCCAGCAGCTTTAGACAGGTTACTTATGGCTACACCTTC.

The CDR3 DNA is TGTGCCAGCAGCTGGTCGACTAGCGGGACCGAGCAGTACTTC. Amino acids: CASSWSTSGTEQYF. The J gene is TRBJ2-7, the V gene TRBV5-6; TRBD2 agrees at 11 bases. The CDR3 extends over 14 amino acids. The V gene's germline CDR1 is SGHDT and CDR2 YYEEEE. Germline trimming cut 3 bases from V and 6 bases from J; bases unmatched to any gene: 5.

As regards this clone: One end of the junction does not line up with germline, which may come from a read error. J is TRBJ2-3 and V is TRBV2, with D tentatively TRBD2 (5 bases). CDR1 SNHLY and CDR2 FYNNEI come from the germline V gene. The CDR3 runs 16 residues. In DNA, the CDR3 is TGTGCCAGCAGAGAAGGGAGCGGCCCTAGCACAGATACGCAGTATTTT. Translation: CASREGSGPSTDTQYF.

This chain's CDR3 is CASSLSNPGGETQYF. In DNA, the CDR3 is TGCGCCAGCAGCTTGTCCAACCCGGGGGGGGAGACCCAGTACTTC. The V and J genes are TRBV5-1 and TRBJ2-5; 8 nucleotides match TRBD2. In germline, CDR1 is SGHRS, CDR2 YFSETQ. This CDR3 is 15 amino acids long. J was trimmed by 5 bases and V by 1 base; bases with no gene match: 7.